This entry lists 12 T cell receptor beta chains sequenced from one sample in a study of PD-1 blockade in classical Hodgkin lymphoma. Some clones are missing from TCRdb's copy, which holds only in-frame ones; the method was immunoSEQ multiplex PCR. The sample yields under 110,000 clones, around 88% seen once. All patients experienced relapse after autologous stem cell transplantation, and brentuximab vedotin exposure was variable. The specimen comprised peripheral blood mononuclear cells (PBMCs), sampled before the second cycle of nivolumab. The source is a human donor with classical Hodgkin lymphoma.

The chain joins TRBV10-1 to TRBJ1-2; no reliable D call. The CDR3 is made up of 13 amino acids. Germline loops: CDR1 WNHNN, CDR2 SYGVQD (reference sequence). Trimming left V 4 bases short and J 5 bases short, with 11 bases between. Here the CDR3 DNA reads TGCGCCAGCAGTGGACCCCCGGTGTATGGCTACACCTTC. Protein product: CASSGPPVYGYTF.

The rearrangement links TRBV6-1 to TRBJ2-1; the D gene is possibly TRBD1 (6 bases). V dropped 5 bases and J dropped 2 bases, with 13 bases sitting between them. CDR3 length equals 15 residues. The germline V gene encodes CDR1 MNHNS and CDR2 SASEGT. The CDR3 DNA reads TGTGCCAGCAGTCTTACAGGGTGGGCCTACAATGAGCAGTTCTTC. Protein sequence: CASSLTGWAYNEQFF.

V gene TRBV6-5 combines with J gene TRBJ1-6; D is unresolved. The CDR3 loop spans 14 amino acids. Germline V CDR1 and CDR2: MNHEY, SVGAGI. V was pared by 6 bases and J by 0 bases, with 6 bases between. Written as DNA, the CDR3 is TGTGCCAGCAGGAGGAGCTCCTATAATTCACCCCTCCACTTT. Its translation: CASRRSSYNSPLHF.

The chain combines TRBV7-9 with TRBJ1-3; 11 nucleotides align to TRBD1. Germline CDR1 is SEHNR and CDR2 is FQNEAQ (reference sequence). The CDR3 sequence is 15 residues long. Unmatched junction bases numbered 3, after V lost 5 bases and J lost 3 bases. CDR3 nucleotide sequence: TGTGCCAGCAGCCCCGGGACAGGGGGTGGAAACACCATATATTTT. Encoded protein: CASSPGTGGGNTIYF.

The chain recombines TRBV30 with TRBJ1-1; no firm D call. CDR1 GTSNPN and CDR2 SVGIG come from the germline V gene (reference sequence). This CDR3 contains 13 residues. V shed 1 base and J shed 1 base, with 7 bases lying between them. This chain's CDR3 is CAWSGVWNTEAFF. DNA of the CDR3: TGTGCCTGGAGTGGGGTCTGGAACACTGAAGCTTTCTTT. Using reference TRBV30 and TRBJ1-1 for the parts outside the CDR3, the full variable domain is SQTIHQWPATLVQPVGSPLSLECTVEGTSNPNLYWYRQAAGRGLQLLFYSVGIGQISSEVPQNLSASRPQDRQFILSSKKLLLSDSGFYLCAWSGVWNTEAFFGQGTRLTVV.

V is TRBV6-5 and J is TRBJ2-1; D not resolved. Between the trimmed V and J ends, which lost 2 bases and 3 bases, there was a span of 8 bases. This CDR3 spans 14 amino acids. CDR1 is MNHEY and CDR2 is SVGAGI in the germline V gene. The CDR3 coding sequence is TGTGCCAGCAGTTACCCCCCCAGCTACAATGAGCAGTTCTTC. This gives the protein CASSYPPSYNEQFF.

The J gene is TRBJ2-2, the V gene TRBV9, with 8 bases that match TRBD2. The trim removed 0 bases at V and 10 bases at J, leaving 8 bases unmatched. CDR1 is SGDLS, CDR2 YYNGEE, per germline. The CDR3 totals 15 residues. The CDR3 DNA reads TGTGCCAGCAGCGTAGGGTTGCGGGGGGAGGAGGAGCTGTTTTTT. Translated, it gives CASSVGLRGEEELFF.

Only a few counts were recorded for this clone. The CDR3 spells CASRLAGGEGYTF. The DNA of the CDR3 is TGTGCCAGCAGGCTTGCAGGGGGCGAGGGCTACACCTTC. The V and J genes are TRBV28 and TRBJ1-2; 8 bases map to TRBD1. The germline V gene encodes CDR1 MDHEN and CDR2 SYDVKM. V lost 6 bases, J lost 8 bases, and 8 bases stayed unmatched. CDR3 size: 13 residues.

The chain uses TRBV4-3 and TRBJ1-2; D unresolved. Trimming pared 1 base from V and 1 base from J, leaving 13 bases between. The germline V gene encodes CDR1 LGHNA and CDR2 YSLEER. CDR3 length equals 16 residues. In DNA, the CDR3 is TGCGCCAGCAGCCAAGCTGCGGGAGGGCTTAACTATGGCTACACCTTC. Translation gives CASSQAAGGLNYGYTF.

The chain recombines TRBV15 with TRBJ2-2; D may be TRBD2 (6 bases). Germline V CDR1 and CDR2: LNHNV, YYDKDF (reference sequence). The CDR3 contains 17 residues. V lost 0 bases, J lost 1 base, and 12 bases lay in between. CDR3 sequence: CATSRDLAAQNTGELFF. For the CDR3, the DNA is TGTGCCACCAGCAGAGATTTAGCGGCACAGAACACCGGGGAGCTGTTTTTT.

V and J are TRBV5-5 and TRBJ1-1; D unclear. Germline CDR1 and CDR2: SGHKS and YYEKEE (reference sequence). The CDR3 covers 14 residues. V was shortened by 0 bases and J by 1 base, with 7 bases between the two germline ends. Written as DNA, the CDR3 is TGTGCCAGCAGCTTGGGCAGAAGGAACACTGAAGCTTTCTTT. Its translation: CASSLGRRNTEAFF.

The chain uses TRBV7-2 and TRBJ2-3; 12 bases map to TRBD2. The germline gives CDR1 SGHTA, CDR2 FQGNSA. CDR3 length: 18 amino acids. Losses at the gene ends were 2 bases for V and 0 bases for J; bases not matched to a gene: 6. The CDR3 DNA sequence: TGTGCCAGCAGCTTAAGGGCTAGCGGGGGGGGTAGCACAGATACGCAGTATTTT. It translates to CASSLRASGGGSTDTQYF.